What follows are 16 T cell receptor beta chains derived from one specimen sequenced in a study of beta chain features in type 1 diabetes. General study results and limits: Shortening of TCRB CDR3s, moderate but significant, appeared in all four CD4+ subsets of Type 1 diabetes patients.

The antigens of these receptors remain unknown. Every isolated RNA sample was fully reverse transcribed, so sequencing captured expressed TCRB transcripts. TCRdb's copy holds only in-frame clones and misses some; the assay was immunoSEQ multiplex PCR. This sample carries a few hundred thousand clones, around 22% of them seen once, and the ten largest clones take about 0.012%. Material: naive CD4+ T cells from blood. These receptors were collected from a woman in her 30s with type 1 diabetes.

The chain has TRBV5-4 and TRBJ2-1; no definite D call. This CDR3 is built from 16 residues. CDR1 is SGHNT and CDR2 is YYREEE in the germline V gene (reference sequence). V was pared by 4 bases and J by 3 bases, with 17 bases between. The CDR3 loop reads CASSPGGRLNYNEQFF. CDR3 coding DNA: TGTGCCAGCAGCCCTGGTGGGCGCCTCAACTACAATGAGCAGTTCTTC.

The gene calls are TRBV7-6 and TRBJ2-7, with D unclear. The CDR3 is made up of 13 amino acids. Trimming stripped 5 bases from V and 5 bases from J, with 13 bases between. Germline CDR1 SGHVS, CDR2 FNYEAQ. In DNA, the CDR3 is TGTGCCAGCAGCACTCACAGCCTGGACGAGCAGTACTTC. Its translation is CASSTHSLDEQYF. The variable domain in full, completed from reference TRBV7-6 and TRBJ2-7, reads GAGVSQSPRYKVTKRGQDVALRCDPISGHVSLYWYRQALGQGPEFLTYFNYEAQQDKSGLPNDRFSAERPEGSISTLTIQRTEQRDSAMYRCASSTHSLDEQYFGPGTRLTVT.

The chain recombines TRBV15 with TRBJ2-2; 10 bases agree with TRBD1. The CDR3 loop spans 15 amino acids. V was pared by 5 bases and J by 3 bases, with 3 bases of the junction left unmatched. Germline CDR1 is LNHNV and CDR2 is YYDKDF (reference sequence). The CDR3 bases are TGTGCCACCAGCCACGGACAGGGGGACACCGGGGAGCTGTTTTTT. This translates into CATSHGQGDTGELFF.

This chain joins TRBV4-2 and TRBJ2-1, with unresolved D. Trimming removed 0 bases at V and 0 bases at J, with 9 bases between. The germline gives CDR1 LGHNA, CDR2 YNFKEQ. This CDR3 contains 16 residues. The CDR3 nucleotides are TGTGCCAGCAGCCAAGAGTCGGTGTACTCCTACAATGAGCAGTTCTTC. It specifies CASSQESVYSYNEQFF.

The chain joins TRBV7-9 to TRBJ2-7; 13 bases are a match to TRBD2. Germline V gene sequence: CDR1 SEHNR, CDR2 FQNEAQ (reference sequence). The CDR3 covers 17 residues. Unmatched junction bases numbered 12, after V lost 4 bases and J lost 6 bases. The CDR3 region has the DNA TGTGCCAGCAGCTCGATCTTGCGTGGACTAGCGGGAGTCGAGCAGTACTTC. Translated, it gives CASSSILRGLAGVEQYF.

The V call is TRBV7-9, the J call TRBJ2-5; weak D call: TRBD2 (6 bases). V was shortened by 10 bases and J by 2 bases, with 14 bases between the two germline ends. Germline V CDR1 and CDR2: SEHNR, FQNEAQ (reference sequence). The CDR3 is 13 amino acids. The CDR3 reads CATRRGPQETQYF. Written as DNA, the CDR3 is TGTGCCACCCGGAGGGGACCTCAAGAGACCCAGTACTTC.

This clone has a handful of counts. CDR3 DNA sequence: TGCGCCAGCAGCTCCTTGGAGGGCGGGGAGCTGTTTTTT. This codes for CASSSLEGGELFF. The chain uses TRBV5-1 and TRBJ2-2; TRBD2 is a possible D gene (6 bases). Germline V gives CDR1 SGHRS, CDR2 YFSETQ. The CDR3 has 13 residues. Trimming shortened V by 3 bases and J by 7 bases, and 10 bases separated the two germline ends.

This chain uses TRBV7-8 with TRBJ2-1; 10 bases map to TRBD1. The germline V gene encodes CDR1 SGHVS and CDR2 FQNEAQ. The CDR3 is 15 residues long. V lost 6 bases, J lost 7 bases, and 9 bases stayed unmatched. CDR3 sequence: CASSRTGTGVNEQFF. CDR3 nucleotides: TGTGCCAGCAGTCGGACCGGGACAGGGGTGAATGAGCAGTTCTTC.

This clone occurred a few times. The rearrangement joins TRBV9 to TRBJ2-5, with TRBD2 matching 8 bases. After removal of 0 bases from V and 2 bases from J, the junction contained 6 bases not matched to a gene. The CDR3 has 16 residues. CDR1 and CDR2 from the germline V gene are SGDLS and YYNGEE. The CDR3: CASSVGGLARQETQYF. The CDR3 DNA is TGTGCCAGCAGCGTAGGAGGACTAGCCAGGCAAGAGACCCAGTACTTC.

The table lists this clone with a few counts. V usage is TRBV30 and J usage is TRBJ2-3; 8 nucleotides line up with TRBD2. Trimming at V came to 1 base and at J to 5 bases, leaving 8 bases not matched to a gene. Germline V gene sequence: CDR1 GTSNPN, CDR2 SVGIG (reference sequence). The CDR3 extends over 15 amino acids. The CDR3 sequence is CAWSDAGGLRDTQYF. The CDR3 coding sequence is TGTGCCTGGAGTGATGCGGGAGGTCTGAGAGATACGCAGTATTTT.

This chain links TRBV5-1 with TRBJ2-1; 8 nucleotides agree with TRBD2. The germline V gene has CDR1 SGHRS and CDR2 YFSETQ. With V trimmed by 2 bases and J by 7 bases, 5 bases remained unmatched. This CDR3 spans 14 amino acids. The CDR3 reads CASSFREGGNEQFF. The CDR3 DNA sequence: TGCGCCAGCAGCTTCCGGGAGGGCGGGAATGAGCAGTTCTTC.

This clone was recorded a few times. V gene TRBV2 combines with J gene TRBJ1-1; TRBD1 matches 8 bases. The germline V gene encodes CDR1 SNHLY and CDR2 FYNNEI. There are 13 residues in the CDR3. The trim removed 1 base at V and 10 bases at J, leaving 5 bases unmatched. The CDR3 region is CASSEEGQGAAFF. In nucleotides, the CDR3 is TGTGCCAGCAGTGAAGAAGGACAGGGAGCAGCTTTCTTT.

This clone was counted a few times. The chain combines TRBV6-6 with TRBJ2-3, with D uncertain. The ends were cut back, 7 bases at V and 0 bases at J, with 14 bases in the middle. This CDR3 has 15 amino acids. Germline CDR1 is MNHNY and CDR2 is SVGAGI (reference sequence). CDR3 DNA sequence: TGTGCCAGCAACCAACAAGAAATGAGCACAGATACGCAGTATTTT. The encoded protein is CASNQQEMSTDTQYF.

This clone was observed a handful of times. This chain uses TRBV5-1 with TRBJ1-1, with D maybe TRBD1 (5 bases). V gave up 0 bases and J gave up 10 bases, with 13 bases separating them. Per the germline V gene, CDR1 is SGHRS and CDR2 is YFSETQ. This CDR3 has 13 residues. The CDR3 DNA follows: TGCGCCAGCAGCTTGGCCCAGGGCGGCCGAGCTTTCTTT. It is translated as CASSLAQGGRAFF.

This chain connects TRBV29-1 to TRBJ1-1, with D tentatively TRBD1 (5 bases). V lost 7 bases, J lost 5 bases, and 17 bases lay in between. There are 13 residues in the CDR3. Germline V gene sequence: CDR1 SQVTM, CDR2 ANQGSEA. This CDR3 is CSALGGGRTEAFF. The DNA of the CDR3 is TGCAGCGCACTAGGCGGGGGTAGGACTGAAGCTTTCTTT.

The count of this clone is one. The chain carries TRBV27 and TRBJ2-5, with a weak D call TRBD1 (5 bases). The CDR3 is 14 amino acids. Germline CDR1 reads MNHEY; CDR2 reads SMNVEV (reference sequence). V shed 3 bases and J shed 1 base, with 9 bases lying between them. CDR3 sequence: CASSFSGIQETQYF. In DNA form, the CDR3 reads TGTGCCAGCAGTTTTTCAGGGATCCAAGAGACCCAGTACTTC.